A single T cell receptor (beta chain) is shown here with its context. The target antigen is unknown. Reprocessing the 5' RACE reads, TCRdb reports a single entry for every CDR3 protein and omits DNA. The sample is made up of about half a million distinct CDR3 sequences, and the top ten hold more than 1.4% of it. The data are from a study of T cells expressing NK-cell markers. Study at large: There were seven HCMV-seropositive donors and one seronegative donor among the eight sequenced.

This CDR3 region has 14 residues. From germline, CDR1 is SGHRS and CDR2 YFSETQ. General study points: What remained unclear was the HCMV specificity of expanded NKG2C+ T cell clones. Six or seven donors carried dominant NKG2C+ clonotypes that made up roughly 1.0-7.0% of their CD8+ T cells. Dominance of the CD3+CD56-NKG2C+ fraction by these clonotypes also held in four donors.

The chain joins TRBV5-1 to TRBJ2-7; the TRBD2 assignment by TCRdb is unverifiable without DNA. The sample comprised blood T cells: a sorted CD56 or NKG2C T cell subset, CD4+ or CD8+ T cells, or bulk PBMC T cells (not recorded which). This receptor was taken from a woman aged 50 to 60 in good health. CDR3 in amino acids: CASSEPGLNYEQYF.